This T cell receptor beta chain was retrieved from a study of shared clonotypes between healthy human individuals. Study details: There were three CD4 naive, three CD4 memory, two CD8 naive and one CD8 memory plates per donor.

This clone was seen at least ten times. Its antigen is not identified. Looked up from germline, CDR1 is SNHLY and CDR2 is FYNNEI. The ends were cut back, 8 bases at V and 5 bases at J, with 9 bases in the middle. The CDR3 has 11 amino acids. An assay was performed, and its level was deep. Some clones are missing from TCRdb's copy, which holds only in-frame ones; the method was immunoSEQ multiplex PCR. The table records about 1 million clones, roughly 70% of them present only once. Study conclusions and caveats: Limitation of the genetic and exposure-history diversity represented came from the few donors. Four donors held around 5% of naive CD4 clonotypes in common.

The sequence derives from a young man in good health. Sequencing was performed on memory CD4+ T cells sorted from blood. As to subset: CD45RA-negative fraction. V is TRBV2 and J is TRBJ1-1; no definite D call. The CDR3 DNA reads TGTGCCAGCGGAACAAGGACTGAAGCTTTCTTT. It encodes CASGTRTEAFF.